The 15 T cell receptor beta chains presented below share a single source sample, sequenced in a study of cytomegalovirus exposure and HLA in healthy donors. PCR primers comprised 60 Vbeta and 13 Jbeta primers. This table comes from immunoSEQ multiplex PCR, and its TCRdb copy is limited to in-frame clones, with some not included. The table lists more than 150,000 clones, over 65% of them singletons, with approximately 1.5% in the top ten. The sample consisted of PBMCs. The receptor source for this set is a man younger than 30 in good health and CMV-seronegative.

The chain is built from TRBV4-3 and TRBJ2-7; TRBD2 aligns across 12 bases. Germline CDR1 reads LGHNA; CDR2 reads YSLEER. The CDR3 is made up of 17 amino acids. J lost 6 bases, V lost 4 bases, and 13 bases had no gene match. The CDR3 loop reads CASSPRLAGGLSREQYF. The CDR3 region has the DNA TGCGCCAGCAGCCCACGGCTAGCGGGAGGGCTGAGTCGCGAGCAGTACTTC.

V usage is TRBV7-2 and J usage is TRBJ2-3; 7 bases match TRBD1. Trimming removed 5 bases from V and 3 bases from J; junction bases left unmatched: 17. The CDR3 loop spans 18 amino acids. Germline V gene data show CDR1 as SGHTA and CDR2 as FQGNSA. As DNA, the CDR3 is TGTGCCAGCAGCCAACAAGGCGCCGGGACAGTGATTACAGATACGCAGTATTTT. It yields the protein CASSQQGAGTVITDTQYF.

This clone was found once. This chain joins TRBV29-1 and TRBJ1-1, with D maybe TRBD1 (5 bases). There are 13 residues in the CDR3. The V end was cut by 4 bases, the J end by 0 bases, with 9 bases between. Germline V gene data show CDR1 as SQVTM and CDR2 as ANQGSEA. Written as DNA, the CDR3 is TGCAGCGTTGTAGCAGGGATGAACACTGAAGCTTTCTTT. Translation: CSVVAGMNTEAFF.

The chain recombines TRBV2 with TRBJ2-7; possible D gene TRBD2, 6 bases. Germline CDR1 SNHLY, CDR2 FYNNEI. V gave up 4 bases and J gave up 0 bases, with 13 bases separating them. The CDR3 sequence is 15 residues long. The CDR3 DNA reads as TGTGCCAGCAGTGTATCTAGCGCCTACTCCTACGAGCAGTACTTC. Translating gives CASSVSSAYSYEQYF.

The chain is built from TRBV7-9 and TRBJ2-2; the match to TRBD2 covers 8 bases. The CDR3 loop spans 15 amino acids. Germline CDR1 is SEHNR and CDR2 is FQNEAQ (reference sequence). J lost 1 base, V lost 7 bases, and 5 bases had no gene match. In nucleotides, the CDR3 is TGTGCCAGCAACATAGCGGGACTGAACACCGGGGAGCTGTTTTTT. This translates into CASNIAGLNTGELFF.

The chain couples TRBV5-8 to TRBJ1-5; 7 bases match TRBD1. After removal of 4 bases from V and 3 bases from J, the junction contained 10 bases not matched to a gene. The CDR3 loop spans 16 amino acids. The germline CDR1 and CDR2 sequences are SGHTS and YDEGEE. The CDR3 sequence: CASSSRQGKSNQPQHF. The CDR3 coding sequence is TGTGCCAGCAGCAGTCGACAGGGAAAGTCCAATCAGCCCCAGCATTTT.

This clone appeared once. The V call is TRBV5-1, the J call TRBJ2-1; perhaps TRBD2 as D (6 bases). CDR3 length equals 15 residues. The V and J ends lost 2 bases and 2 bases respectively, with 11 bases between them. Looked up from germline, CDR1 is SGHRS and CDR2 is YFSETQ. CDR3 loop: CASSLGGLTYNEQFF. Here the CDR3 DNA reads TGCGCCAGCAGCTTAGGCGGACTAACCTACAATGAGCAGTTCTTC. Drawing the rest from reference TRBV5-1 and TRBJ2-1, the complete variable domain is KAGVTQTPRYLIKTRGQQVTLSCSPISGHRSVSWYQQTPGQGLQFLFEYFSETQRNKGNFPGRFSGRQFSNSRSEMNVSTLELGDSALYLCASSLGGLTYNEQFFGPGTRLTVL.

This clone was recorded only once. The CDR3 is CASSYPGVEAFF. CDR3 nucleotides: TGTGCCAGCAGTTACCCCGGGGTTGAAGCTTTCTTT. This rearrangement joins TRBV6-5 to TRBJ1-1; D is undetermined. Per the germline V gene, CDR1 is MNHEY and CDR2 is SVGAGI. This CDR3 is 12 amino acids long. The V end lost 2 bases, the J end lost 7 bases, and 8 bases lay between the germline ends.

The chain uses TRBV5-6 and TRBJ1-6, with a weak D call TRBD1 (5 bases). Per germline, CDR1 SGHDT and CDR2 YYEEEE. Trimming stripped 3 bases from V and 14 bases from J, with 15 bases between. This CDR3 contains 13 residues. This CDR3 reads CASSSRRGSALHF. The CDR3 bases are TGTGCCAGCAGCTCACGCCGGGGGTCGGCCCTCCACTTT.

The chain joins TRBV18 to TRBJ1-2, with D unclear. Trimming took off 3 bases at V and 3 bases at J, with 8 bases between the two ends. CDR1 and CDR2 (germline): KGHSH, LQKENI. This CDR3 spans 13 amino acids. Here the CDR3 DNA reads TGTGCCAGCTCACCCGAGGAGTACTATGGCTACACCTTC. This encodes CASSPEEYYGYTF.

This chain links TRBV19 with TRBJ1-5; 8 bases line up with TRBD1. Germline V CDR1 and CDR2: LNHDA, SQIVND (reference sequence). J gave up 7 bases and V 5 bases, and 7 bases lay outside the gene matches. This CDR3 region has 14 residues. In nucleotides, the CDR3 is TGTGCCAGTAGTGCCTGGACAGGGCGCCAGCCCCAGCATTTT. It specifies CASSAWTGRQPQHF. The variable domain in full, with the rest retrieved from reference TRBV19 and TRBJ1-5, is DGGITQSPKYLFRKEGQNVTLSCEQNLNHDAMYWYRQDPGQGLRLIYYSQIVNDFQKGDIAEGYSVSREKKESFPLTVTSAQKNPTAFYLCASSAWTGRQPQHFGDGTRLSIL.

CDR3 nucleotides: TGTGCCAGCAGTCCCAGCGGGGGGCTCTACTATGGCTACACCTTC. Translating it yields CASSPSGGLYYGYTF. The V and J genes are TRBV27 and TRBJ1-2; D is perhaps TRBD1 (6 bases). CDR3 length equals 15 residues. Germline lookup yields CDR1 MNHEY and CDR2 SMNVEV (reference sequence). The V gene lost 5 bases and the J gene lost 3 bases, with 16 bases spanning the gap.

DNA of the CDR3: TGCAGCGTTGATTTAGGGGGGGACACTGAAGCTTTCTTT. Protein sequence: CSVDLGGDTEAFF. The rearrangement links TRBV29-1 to TRBJ1-1, with D maybe TRBD1 (6 bases). The CDR3 has 13 amino acids. V lost 3 bases, J lost 3 bases, and 11 bases lay in between. The germline CDR1 and CDR2 sequences are SQVTM and ANQGSEA.

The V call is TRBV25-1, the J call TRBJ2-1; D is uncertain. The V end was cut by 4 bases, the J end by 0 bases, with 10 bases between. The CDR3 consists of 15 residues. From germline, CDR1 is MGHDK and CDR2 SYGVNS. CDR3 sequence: CASSGGGSSYNEQFF. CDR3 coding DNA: TGTGCCAGCAGTGGAGGCGGAAGCTCCTACAATGAGCAGTTCTTC.

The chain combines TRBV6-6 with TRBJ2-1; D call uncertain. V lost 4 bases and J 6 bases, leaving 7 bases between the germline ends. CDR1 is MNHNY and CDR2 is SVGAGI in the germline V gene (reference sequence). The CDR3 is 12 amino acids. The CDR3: CASSSYSNEQFF. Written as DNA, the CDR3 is TGTGCCAGCAGTTCCTATAGCAATGAGCAGTTCTTC.